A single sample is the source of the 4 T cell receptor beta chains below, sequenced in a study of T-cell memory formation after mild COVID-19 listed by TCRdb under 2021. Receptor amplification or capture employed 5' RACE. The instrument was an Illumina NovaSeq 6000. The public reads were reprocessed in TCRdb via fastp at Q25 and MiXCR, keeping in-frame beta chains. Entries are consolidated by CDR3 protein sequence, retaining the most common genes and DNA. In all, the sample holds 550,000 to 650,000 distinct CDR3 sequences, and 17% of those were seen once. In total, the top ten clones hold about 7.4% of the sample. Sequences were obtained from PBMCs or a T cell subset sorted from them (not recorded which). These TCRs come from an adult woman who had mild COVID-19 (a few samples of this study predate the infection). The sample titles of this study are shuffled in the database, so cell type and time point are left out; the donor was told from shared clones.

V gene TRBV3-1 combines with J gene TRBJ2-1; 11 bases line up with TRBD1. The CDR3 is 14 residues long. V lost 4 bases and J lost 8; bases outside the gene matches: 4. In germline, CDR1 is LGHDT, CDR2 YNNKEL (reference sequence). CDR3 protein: CASSLGQGAHEQFF. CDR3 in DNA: TGTGCCAGCAGCCTCGGACAGGGGGCCCATGAGCAGTTCTTC.

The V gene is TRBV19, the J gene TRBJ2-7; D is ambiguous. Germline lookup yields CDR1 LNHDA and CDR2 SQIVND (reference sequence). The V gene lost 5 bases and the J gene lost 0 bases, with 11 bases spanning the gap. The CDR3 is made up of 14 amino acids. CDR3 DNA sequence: TGTGCCAGTAGTGCGACGGTCAGCTCCTACGAGCAGTACTTC. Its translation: CASSATVSSYEQYF.

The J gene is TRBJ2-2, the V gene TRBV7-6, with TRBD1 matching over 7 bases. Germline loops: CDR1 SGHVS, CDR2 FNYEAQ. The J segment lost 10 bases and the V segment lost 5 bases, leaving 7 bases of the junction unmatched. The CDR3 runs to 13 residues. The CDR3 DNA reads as TGTGCCAGCAGCCCACTACAGGGGTTGGAGCTGTTTTTT. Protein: CASSPLQGLELFF. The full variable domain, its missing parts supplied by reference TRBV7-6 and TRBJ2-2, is GAGVSQSPRYKVTKRGQDVALRCDPISGHVSLYWYRQALGQGPEFLTYFNYEAQQDKSGLPNDRFSAERPEGSISTLTIQRTEQRDSAMYRCASSPLQGLELFFGEGSRLTVL.

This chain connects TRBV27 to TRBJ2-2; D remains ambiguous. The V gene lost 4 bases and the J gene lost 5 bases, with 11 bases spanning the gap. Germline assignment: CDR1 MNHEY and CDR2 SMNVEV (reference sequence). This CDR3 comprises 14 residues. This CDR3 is CASSSSVWTGELFF. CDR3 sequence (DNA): TGTGCCAGCAGTTCATCGGTCTGGACCGGGGAGCTGTTTTTT.